These T cell receptor beta chains were read from a single sample in a study of cytomegalovirus exposure and HLA in healthy donors. TCRdb's table, derived via immunoSEQ multiplex PCR, lists solely in-frame clones and lacks some. The sample records about 130,000 clones, 81% being singletons. Sequenced input: PBMCs. These receptors all come from a man between 18 and 29 years old in good health and CMV-seronegative. Each CDR3 is given with its conserved first and last residue. A D gene is named only where the DNA matches it firmly. A clone size is listed for some rows: how often the clone was seen (once, few, many), or a class if it is expanded.

abundance: -
d_gene: -
v_gene: TRBV2
j_gene: TRBJ1-6
CDR3nt: TGTGCCAGCAGTGAGTATAGGTGGAGTAATTCACCCCTCCACTTT
CDR3aa: CASSEYRWSNSPLHF

abundance: -
d_gene: TRBD1
v_gene: TRBV7-6
j_gene: TRBJ1-3
CDR3nt: TGTGCCAGCAGCAGGCCGGGGACAGCTGGAAACACCATATATTTT
CDR3aa: CASSRPGTAGNTIYF

abundance: once
d_gene: TRBD1
v_gene: TRBV27
j_gene: TRBJ2-7
CDR3nt: TGTGCCAGCAGTTTATCAGGGGGCCTCAACGAGCAGTACTTC
CDR3aa: CASSLSGGLNEQYF

abundance: -
d_gene: -
v_gene: TRBV5-1
j_gene: TRBJ1-1
CDR3nt: TGCGCCAGCAGCTTGGGTCCTTCCCCCAACACTGAAGCTTTCTTT
CDR3aa: CASSLGPSPNTEAFF

abundance: -
d_gene: TRBD1
v_gene: TRBV11-2
j_gene: TRBJ1-1
CDR3nt: TGTGCCAGCAGCTTTCCGACAGGGGGGGTGAACACTGAAGCTTTCTTT
CDR3aa: CASSFPTGGVNTEAFF

abundance: -
d_gene: -
v_gene: TRBV27
j_gene: TRBJ1-5
CDR3nt: TGTGCCAGCAGTTTATCGTTGGGACAAATCCAGCCCCAGCATTTT
CDR3aa: CASSLSLGQIQPQHF

abundance: -
d_gene: -
v_gene: TRBV23-1
j_gene: TRBJ1-5
CDR3nt: TGCGCCAGCAGTCATCCGCGGGCGCAGGGAGGAAATCAGCCCCAGCATTTT
CDR3aa: CASSHPRAQGGNQPQHF

abundance: -
d_gene: TRBD1
v_gene: TRBV29-1
j_gene: TRBJ1-1
CDR3nt: TGCAGCATCGGGACAGGAGGATTCGCTTTCTTT
CDR3aa: CSIGTGGFAFF

abundance: -
d_gene: -
v_gene: TRBV7-7
j_gene: TRBJ1-1
CDR3nt: TGTGCCAGCAGCTTAGGGGAGGCCACTGAAGCTTTCTTT
CDR3aa: CASSLGEATEAFF

abundance: -
d_gene: -
v_gene: TRBV5-5
j_gene: TRBJ2-7
CDR3nt: TGTGCCAGCAGCTTGGGCCGCGGGGAGCAGTACTTC
CDR3aa: CASSLGRGEQYF

abundance: few
d_gene: TRBD1
v_gene: TRBV10-1
j_gene: TRBJ2-5
CDR3nt: TGCGCCAGCAGTGAGTATCGCCTTGGACAGGTTAAATCGGAGACCCAGTACTTC
CDR3aa: CASSEYRLGQVKSETQYF

abundance: -
d_gene: TRBD2
v_gene: TRBV30
j_gene: TRBJ2-7
CDR3nt: TGTGCCTCGCGGGGGGCTTGGGGCTCCTACGAGCAGTACTTC
CDR3aa: CASRGAWGSYEQYF

abundance: -
d_gene: TRBD1
v_gene: TRBV4-3
j_gene: TRBJ1-1
CDR3nt: TGCGCCAGCAGCCAAGCATTACTGGGACAGGGATTGAACACTGAAGCTTTCTTT
CDR3aa: CASSQALLGQGLNTEAFF

abundance: -
d_gene: -
v_gene: TRBV5-1
j_gene: TRBJ2-3
CDR3nt: TGCGCCAGCAGCGAGGGCTCCTATACGCAGTATTTT
CDR3aa: CASSEGSYTQYF

abundance: -
d_gene: TRBD1
v_gene: TRBV7-3
j_gene: TRBJ1-1
CDR3nt: TGTGCCAGCAGCTTGGGACAGGAGGGCACTGAAGCTTTCTTT
CDR3aa: CASSLGQEGTEAFF

abundance: -
d_gene: -
v_gene: TRBV11-2
j_gene: TRBJ2-5
CDR3nt: TGTGCCAGCAGCCCCCGAGAGACCCAGTACTTC
CDR3aa: CASSPRETQYF

abundance: -
d_gene: -
v_gene: TRBV18
j_gene: TRBJ1-4
CDR3nt: TGTGCCAGCTCACCACCGGGGGGAATGGCAACTAATGAAAAACTGTTTTTT
CDR3aa: CASSPPGGMATNEKLFF

abundance: few
d_gene: TRBD1
v_gene: TRBV30
j_gene: TRBJ1-1
CDR3nt: TGTGCCTGGAGTCGCGGACAGGGGGCAAACACTGAAGCTTTCTTT
CDR3aa: CAWSRGQGANTEAFF

abundance: once
d_gene: -
v_gene: TRBV7-2
j_gene: TRBJ1-5
CDR3nt: TGTGCCAGCGGAACACAGAATCAGCCCCAGCATTTT
CDR3aa: CASGTQNQPQHF

abundance: -
d_gene: -
v_gene: TRBV4-3
j_gene: TRBJ1-1
CDR3nt: TGCGCCAGCAGCCAAGATCATCCCTTGAGAGAAGCTTTCTTT
CDR3aa: CASSQDHPLREAFF

abundance: -
d_gene: TRBD2
v_gene: TRBV4-3
j_gene: TRBJ2-1
CDR3nt: TGCGCCAGCAGCCAAGATGGGGGGGATGAGCAGTTCTTC
CDR3aa: CASSQDGGDEQFF

abundance: -
d_gene: -
v_gene: TRBV7-8
j_gene: TRBJ1-1
CDR3nt: TGTGCCAGCAGCCGCGCGCTGAACACTGAAGCTTTCTTT
CDR3aa: CASSRALNTEAFF

abundance: -
d_gene: TRBD2
v_gene: TRBV19
j_gene: TRBJ2-5
CDR3nt: TGTGCCAGTAACCATAGACTAGCGGGTCAGCAAGAGACCCAGTACTTC
CDR3aa: CASNHRLAGQQETQYF

abundance: -
d_gene: -
v_gene: TRBV15
j_gene: TRBJ1-5
CDR3nt: TGTGCCACCAGCAGAGCAAATCAGCCCCAGCATTTT
CDR3aa: CATSRANQPQHF

abundance: -
d_gene: TRBD1
v_gene: TRBV19
j_gene: TRBJ2-3
CDR3nt: TGTGCCAGTAGTATCGGGGGACAGGGGGCGCAGTATTTT
CDR3aa: CASSIGGQGAQYF

abundance: -
d_gene: -
v_gene: TRBV6-5
j_gene: TRBJ1-5
CDR3nt: TGTGCCAGCACACAAAACTCAGGGTTAGGTCAGCCCCAGCATTTT
CDR3aa: CASTQNSGLGQPQHF

abundance: -
d_gene: -
v_gene: TRBV7-3
j_gene: TRBJ1-1
CDR3nt: TGTGCCAGCAGCTTAACGTCGCGGGCGAACACTGAAGCTTTCTTT
CDR3aa: CASSLTSRANTEAFF

abundance: -
d_gene: -
v_gene: TRBV6-6
j_gene: TRBJ2-7
CDR3nt: TGTGCCAGCAGTTACACCGACAGAGGCGAGCAGTACTTC
CDR3aa: CASSYTDRGEQYF

abundance: -
d_gene: TRBD1
v_gene: TRBV6-1
j_gene: TRBJ1-1
CDR3nt: TGTGCCAGCAGTGTTCGGGACAGGGGGCTGAACACTGAAGCTTTCTTT
CDR3aa: CASSVRDRGLNTEAFF

abundance: -
d_gene: -
v_gene: TRBV19
j_gene: TRBJ1-6
CDR3nt: TGTGCCAGTAGGCTAGGGGATTCACCCCTCCACTTT
CDR3aa: CASRLGDSPLHF

abundance: -
d_gene: -
v_gene: TRBV11-3
j_gene: TRBJ2-5
CDR3nt: TGTGCCAGCAGCTTGGGAGGGGGACCTCTCCCGCAAGACACCCAGTACTTC
CDR3aa: CASSLGGGPLPQDTQYF

abundance: few
d_gene: -
v_gene: TRBV10-2
j_gene: TRBJ1-1
CDR3nt: TGCGCCAGCAGGGGAGGGGGGAGTACTGAAGCTTTCTTT
CDR3aa: CASRGGGSTEAFF

abundance: few
d_gene: TRBD1
v_gene: TRBV6-1
j_gene: TRBJ1-6
CDR3nt: TGTGCCAGCAGTGTACAGGGGAGGATATCCTATAATTCACCCCTCCACTTT
CDR3aa: CASSVQGRISYNSPLHF

abundance: -
d_gene: TRBD1
v_gene: TRBV15
j_gene: TRBJ1-2
CDR3nt: TGTGCCACCAGCAGAGGCATGGGGGGACAGGGGAATGGCTACACCTTC
CDR3aa: CATSRGMGGQGNGYTF

abundance: -
d_gene: TRBD2
v_gene: TRBV5-4
j_gene: TRBJ2-7
CDR3nt: TGTGCCAGCAGCTTCGGGCGGGGGGGTTCTTACGAGCAGTACTTC
CDR3aa: CASSFGRGGSYEQYF

abundance: once
d_gene: TRBD1
v_gene: TRBV9
j_gene: TRBJ1-3
CDR3nt: TGTGCCAGCAGCGCTGGGACAGGTTACTCTGGAAACACCATATATTTT
CDR3aa: CASSAGTGYSGNTIYF

abundance: -
d_gene: -
v_gene: TRBV5-1
j_gene: TRBJ2-7
CDR3nt: TGCGCCAGCAGCCCGATCGGGGGAGCCGAGCAGTACTTC
CDR3aa: CASSPIGGAEQYF

abundance: -
d_gene: TRBD1
v_gene: TRBV2
j_gene: TRBJ1-2
CDR3nt: TGTGCCAGCACCTGGGACAGGGACGACGGCTACACCTTC
CDR3aa: CASTWDRDDGYTF

abundance: few
d_gene: -
v_gene: TRBV6-1
j_gene: TRBJ1-2
CDR3nt: TGTGCCAGTAAGAGTCCAAGCAGGGTCAACTATGGCTACACCTTC
CDR3aa: CASKSPSRVNYGYTF

abundance: -
d_gene: TRBD1
v_gene: TRBV7-3
j_gene: TRBJ1-6
CDR3nt: TGTGCCAGCAGCCTACACTCCGGGACAGATAATTCACCCCTCCACTTT
CDR3aa: CASSLHSGTDNSPLHF

abundance: -
d_gene: -
v_gene: TRBV18
j_gene: TRBJ2-3
CDR3nt: TGTGCCAGCTCACGAGGTAGCCCGAAGGATACGCAGTATTTT
CDR3aa: CASSRGSPKDTQYF

abundance: -
d_gene: -
v_gene: TRBV30
j_gene: TRBJ2-5
CDR3nt: TGTGCCTGGAGTGTGGGTTGGAGTGGAGCCGGGAGACTCCAAGAGACCCAGTACTTC
CDR3aa: CAWSVGWSGAGRLQETQYF

abundance: -
d_gene: -
v_gene: TRBV7-2
j_gene: TRBJ1-2
CDR3nt: TGTGCCAGCAGCTTAGCGAGTGGAGGCGAATATGGCTACACCTTC
CDR3aa: CASSLASGGEYGYTF

abundance: -
d_gene: TRBD1
v_gene: TRBV19
j_gene: TRBJ1-1
CDR3nt: TGTGCCAGTATTCTGACAGGGTCTACTGAAGCTTTCTTT
CDR3aa: CASILTGSTEAFF

abundance: few
d_gene: -
v_gene: TRBV6-1
j_gene: TRBJ1-5
CDR3nt: TGTGCCAGCAGTGAATACCAGCAGCATTTT
CDR3aa: CASSEYQQHF

abundance: -
d_gene: -
v_gene: TRBV19
j_gene: TRBJ2-5
CDR3nt: TGTGCCAGTAGTATGGCAGGGTGGGGAGGAGAGACCCAGTACTTC
CDR3aa: CASSMAGWGGETQYF

abundance: once
d_gene: -
v_gene: TRBV6-5
j_gene: TRBJ2-7
CDR3nt: TGTGCCAGCAGTTACAGAGGGAGCACCTACGAGCAGTACTTC
CDR3aa: CASSYRGSTYEQYF

abundance: once
d_gene: TRBD1
v_gene: TRBV7-8
j_gene: TRBJ1-5
CDR3nt: TGTGCCAGCAGCGCAACAACGGGACAGACAATTCAGCCCCAGCATTTT
CDR3aa: CASSATTGQTIQPQHF

abundance: -
d_gene: -
v_gene: TRBV2
j_gene: TRBJ2-1
CDR3nt: TGTGCCACCGTTATAGCCCTTGTCGATGAGCAGTTCTTC
CDR3aa: CATVIALVDEQFF